These T cell receptor beta chains were read from a single sample in a study of blood T cell repertoires in COVID-19. Assay: immunoSEQ multiplex PCR; the TCRdb copy retains only in-frame clones and omits some. The sample contains approximately 500,000 clones, approximately 90% of which appear only once. Sequenced sample: PBMCs or T cells enriched from blood (not recorded which). The receptors were sampled from a middle-aged woman who had recovered from COVID-19. The CDR3 runs from the conserved cysteine through the conserved F or W.

v_call: TRBV15; j_call: TRBJ2-5; cdr3_aa: CATRRGSGMEETQYF
v_call: TRBV7-2; j_call: TRBJ2-5; cdr3_aa: CASSLAVGIGETQYF
v_call: TRBV11-2; j_call: TRBJ1-1; cdr3_aa: CASSLGQAMNTEAFF
v_call: TRBV2; j_call: TRBJ1-2; cdr3_aa: CANSGQANYGYTF
v_call: TRBV6-5; j_call: TRBJ1-6; cdr3_aa: CASSYSRGGGTSPLHF
v_call: TRBV4-3; j_call: TRBJ2-3; cdr3_aa: CASSQDLGLAGTTDTQYF
v_call: TRBV29-1; j_call: TRBJ1-3; cdr3_aa: CSVEEGQGTRNTIYF
v_call: TRBV19; j_call: TRBJ2-3; cdr3_aa: CASSAIPTDTQYF
v_call: TRBV7-9; j_call: TRBJ2-7; cdr3_aa: CASSSFGVGGYEQYF
v_call: TRBV12-3/TRBV12-4; j_call: TRBJ2-7; cdr3_aa: CASSYRGPEQYF
v_call: TRBV27; j_call: TRBJ2-7; cdr3_aa: CASRRGGTSQNEQYF
v_call: TRBV6-2/TRBV6-3; j_call: TRBJ1-5; cdr3_aa: CASSYPPDGARWPQHF
v_call: TRBV7-2; j_call: TRBJ2-5; cdr3_aa: CASSLGPTQETQYF
v_call: TRBV29-1; j_call: TRBJ2-2; cdr3_aa: CSVWDRELTGELFF
v_call: TRBV30; j_call: TRBJ1-2; cdr3_aa: CAWSFQARNYGYTF
v_call: TRBV6-2/TRBV6-3; j_call: TRBJ2-7; cdr3_aa: CASSYRPHGTNSYEQYF
v_call: TRBV6-5; j_call: TRBJ1-2; cdr3_aa: CASSSTGWGYTF
v_call: TRBV5-1; j_call: TRBJ2-1; cdr3_aa: CASSFRTDNNEQFF
v_call: TRBV6-5; j_call: TRBJ1-2; cdr3_aa: CASGQGAQHYGYTF
v_call: TRBV30; j_call: TRBJ1-2; cdr3_aa: CAWRFTGATNYGYTF
v_call: TRBV3-1/TRBV3-2; j_call: TRBJ1-4; cdr3_aa: CASSVGTGNEKLFF
v_call: TRBV4-3; j_call: TRBJ2-1; cdr3_aa: CASSQVGGGGYNEQFF
v_call: TRBV15; j_call: TRBJ1-2; cdr3_aa: CATSRDRQGARYTF
v_call: TRBV11-3; j_call: TRBJ2-7; cdr3_aa: CASSRDSYEQYF
v_call: TRBV19; j_call: TRBJ2-2; cdr3_aa: CASSIHRDTGELFF